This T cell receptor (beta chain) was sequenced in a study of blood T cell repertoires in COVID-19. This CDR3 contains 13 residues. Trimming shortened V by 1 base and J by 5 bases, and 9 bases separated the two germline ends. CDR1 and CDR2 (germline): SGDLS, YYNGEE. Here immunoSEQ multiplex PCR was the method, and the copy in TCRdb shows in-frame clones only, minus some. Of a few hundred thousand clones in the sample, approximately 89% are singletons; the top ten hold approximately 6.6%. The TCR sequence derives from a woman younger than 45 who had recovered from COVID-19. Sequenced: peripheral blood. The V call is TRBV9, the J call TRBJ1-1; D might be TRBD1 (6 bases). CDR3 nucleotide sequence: TGTGCCAGCAGCGTAAGGGGGTTGACTGAAGCTTTCTTT. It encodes CASSVRGLTEAFF.